The entry below describes one TCR beta chain. The data were obtained in a study of blood T cell repertoires in COVID-19. In the study overall: The United States, Italy and Spain provided the acute and convalescent COVID-19 samples. PBMCs, B-cell-depleted T cells, or T cells were the source of the cDNA or gDNA that made up the material.

This CDR3 is 17 amino acids long. V trimming: 0 bases; J trimming: 0 bases; junction bases outside the gene matches: 8. CDR1 is SGHRS, CDR2 YFSETQ, per germline. Seattle patients were enrolled while actively infected and followed longitudinally. This table comes from immunoSEQ multiplex PCR, and its TCRdb copy is limited to in-frame clones, with some not included. The sample has under 550,000 clones, around 90% seen once. This TCR was recovered from a young man with COVID-19, enrolled during active disease. The chain is built from TRBV5-1 and TRBJ1-2; 7 bases line up with TRBD1. The sample consisted of peripheral blood. As DNA, the CDR3 is TGCGCCAGCAGCTTGGTACAGGGGCCCACCACTAACTATGGCTACACCTTC. Translation gives CASSLVQGPTTNYGYTF.